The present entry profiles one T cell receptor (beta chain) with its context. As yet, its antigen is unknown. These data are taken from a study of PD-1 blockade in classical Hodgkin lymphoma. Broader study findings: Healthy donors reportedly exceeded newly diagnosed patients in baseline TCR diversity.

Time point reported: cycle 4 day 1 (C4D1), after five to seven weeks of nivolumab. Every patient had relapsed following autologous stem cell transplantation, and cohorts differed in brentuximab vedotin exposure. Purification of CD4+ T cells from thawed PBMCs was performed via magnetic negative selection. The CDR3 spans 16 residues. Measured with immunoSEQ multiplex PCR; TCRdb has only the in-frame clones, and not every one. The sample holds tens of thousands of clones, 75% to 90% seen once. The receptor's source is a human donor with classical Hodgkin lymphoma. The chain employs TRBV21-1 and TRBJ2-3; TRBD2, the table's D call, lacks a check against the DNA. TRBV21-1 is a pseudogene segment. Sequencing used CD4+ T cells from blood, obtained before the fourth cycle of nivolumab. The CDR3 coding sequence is TGTGCCAGCACAAATCGTGATAGCTCTAGCACAGATACGCAGTATTTT. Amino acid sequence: CASTNRDSSSTDTQYF.